This TCR beta chain was captured by sequencing in a study of cytomegalovirus exposure and HLA in healthy donors. Study results and limitations: The study labeled around 160 TCR beta chains cytomegalovirus-associated. It was found in a later analysis that first-cohort TCR clusters tended to co-occur in the 130 or so validation repertoires. The authors confirmed in vitro that three CMV-associated chains were specific for CMV antigens. Generally TCR sequences proved uncommon, though certain public TCRs appeared in numerous donors.

Germline V gene data show CDR1 as MDHEN and CDR2 as SYDVKM. The CDR3 length is 18 residues. Trimming at V came to 6 bases and at J to 0 bases, leaving 11 bases not matched to a gene. Sequencing was performed with immunoSEQ multiplex PCR; in TCRdb, only in-frame clones are kept and a portion is missing. The sample records around 250,000 clones, less than 95% being singletons. Concerning this clone itself: The antigen is undetermined.

The chain joins TRBV28 to TRBJ1-4; TRBD1 matches 9 bases. The sequence derives from a woman aged 30 to 39 in good health and CMV-seronegative. Sequencing was performed on PBMCs. The CDR3 nucleotides are TGTGCCAGCAGCCAGGGACAGGGAATTGGGGCAACTAATGAAAAACTGTTTTTT. This translates into CASSQGQGIGATNEKLFF. The full variable domain, its missing parts supplied by reference TRBV28 and TRBJ1-4, is DVKVTQSSRYLVKRTGEKVFLECVQDMDHENMFWYRQDPGLGLRLIYFSYDVKMKEKGDIPEGYSVSREKKERFSLILESASTNQTSMYLCASSQGQGIGATNEKLFFGSGTQLSVL.